This T cell receptor (beta chain) was sequenced for a study of OX40 agonist ivuxolimab in advanced cancers. In the study overall: At 0.01 to 10 mg/kg, ivuxolimab was administered intravenously to patients every 2 weeks. A history of anti-PD-1, anti-PD-L1 or anti-CTLA-4 therapy was acceptable, and approximately 40% had some. General study findings and limits: Partial responders receiving 0.1-3.0 mg/kg showed among the lowest clonal expansion.

The repertoire was sequenced with immunoSEQ multiplex PCR; TCRdb's copy has only in-frame clones and lacks some. Of around 60,000 clones listed, around nine tenths are singletons. On this clone: Its antigen is as yet unknown.

Germline CDR1 is LNHDA and CDR2 is SQIVND (reference sequence). The junction had 7 bases not matched to a gene; V was cut back by 3 bases and J by 0 bases. This CDR3 is 16 amino acids long. This clonotype was obtained from an adult with an advanced solid tumor such as melanoma, head and neck, liver or kidney cancer. Here the sequenced sample was CD4+ or CD8+ T cells sorted from blood, taken in a trial of the OX40 agonist ivuxolimab. The rearrangement joins TRBV19 to TRBJ2-5; 7 positions match TRBD1. The CDR3 DNA sequence: TGTGCCAGTAGTATTTCCGCCGGGACAGACCAAGAGACCCAGTACTTC. The encoded protein is CASSISAGTDQETQYF.